This TCR beta chain was obtained from a study of shared clonotypes between healthy human individuals. The overall study: The people who gave samples were a couple of women and a few men aged 18 to 49.

Study-level results: Enrolling few donors narrowed the genetic and exposure-history diversity that was represented. An expected dependence of interdonor clonotype sharing on sequencing depth was noted.

Nashville, Tennessee was home to all donors, each a Caucasian adult. In regard to this clone: Antigen specificity is unknown.

Produced via immunoSEQ multiplex PCR; TCRdb's table is partial and in-frame only. This repertoire shows about 490,000 clones, around 80% found once; its top ten account for approximately 12%. The receptor's source is a woman between 35 and 50 years old in good health. Some clones in this sample may be carry-over from other donors' samples. The sequencing input was PBMCs.

The chain's CDR3 is CASSLGGARDEQFF. The CDR3 DNA reads TGTGCCAGCAGCTTAGGCGGGGCTAGGGATGAGCAGTTCTTC. The chain links TRBV7-9 to TRBJ2-1; TRBD2 is a possible D gene (6 bases). Germline loops: CDR1 SEHNR, CDR2 FQNEAQ (reference sequence). This CDR3 is 14 amino acids long. Trimming removed 1 base at V and 8 bases at J, with 12 bases between.